These T cell receptor beta chains were read from a single sample in a study of blood T cells in healthy people across ages. TCRdb called the 5' RACE reads again in MiXCR, with one record for every CDR3 protein. The table records over a million distinct CDR3 sequences, 40% to 45% of them present only once. The sample consisted of blood. Every receptor here comes from a woman aged 55-70 years in good health. Both conserved end residues are part of each CDR3. Fields, in order: clone size, J gene, D gene, V gene, CDR3 protein, CDR3 DNA. D genes are given only for firm matches. Size values are once, few and many counts, or a class for expanded clones, and some rows have none.

. | TRBJ2-5 | . | TRBV27 | CASSLWAQETQYF | TGTGCCAGCAGTTTATGGGCCCAAGAGACCCAGTACTTC
many | TRBJ2-7 | . | TRBV6-2/TRBV6-3 | CASSYRDTYEQYF | TGTGCCAGCAGTTACCGGGACACCTACGAGCAGTACTTC
. | TRBJ2-3 | TRBD2 | TRBV6-5 | CASNYVGGPADTQYF | TGTGCCAGCAATTACGTGGGAGGGCCAGCAGATACGCAGTATTTT
few | TRBJ2-7 | TRBD2 | TRBV6-6 | CASSHPGLGYNEQYF | TGTGCCAGCAGTCACCCGGGACTAGGGTACAATGAGCAGTACTTC
. | TRBJ2-3 | . | TRBV21-1 | CASSFPAGPSTDTQYF | TGTGCCAGCAGCTTCCCGGCGGGGCCTAGCACAGATACGCAGTATTTT
few | TRBJ2-5 | TRBD2 | TRBV11-2 | CASSGGGLGVSETQYF | TGTGCCAGCAGCGGAGGGGGACTAGGAGTGTCAGAGACCCAGTACTTC
. | TRBJ2-5 | . | TRBV6-1 | CASSETFREFETQYF | TGTGCCAGCAGTGAGACATTTAGGGAGTTCGAGACCCAGTACTTC
. | TRBJ1-2 | . | TRBV5-1 | CASSPDLGGYTF | TGCGCCAGCAGCCCCGACTTGGGGGGCTACACCTTC
. | TRBJ2-3 | TRBD2 | TRBV4-2 | CASSGLAGGPSTDTQYF | TGTGCCAGCAGCGGTCTAGCGGGAGGGCCCAGCACAGATACGCAGTATTTT
few | TRBJ1-2 | . | TRBV12-3/TRBV12-4 | CASSFDRYGYTF | TGTGCCAGCAGTTTCGACCGCTATGGCTACACCTTC
few | TRBJ1-6 | . | TRBV7-2 | CASRGRGVPSPLHF | TGTGCCAGCAGGGGCCGAGGGGTCCCCTCACCCCTCCACTTT
few | TRBJ1-2 | TRBD1 | TRBV4-1 | CASSQVRWDRENYGYTF | TGCGCCAGCAGCCAAGTTCGTTGGGACAGGGAAAACTATGGCTACACCTTC
. | TRBJ2-3 | TRBD2 | TRBV2 | CASRGRASGPDTQYF | TGTGCCAGCAGAGGGCGGGCTAGCGGTCCAGATACGCAGTATTTT
few | TRBJ2-3 | . | TRBV6-5 | CASSSWTETSTDTQYF | TGTGCCAGCAGTTCCTGGACCGAAACTAGCACAGATACGCAGTATTTT